The source of this T cell receptor (beta chain) is a study of identical twins. The ends lost 5 bases at V and 1 base at J; junction bases unmatched: 7. The length of the CDR3 is 15 residues. Germline-derived CDR1 and CDR2 are SGHKS and YYEKEE (reference sequence). Addition of a universal primer site occurred through template switching, and cDNA carried unique molecular identifiers. TCRdb passed the 5' RACE reads through MiXCR, listing each CDR3 protein once. Here the sample spans hundreds of thousands of distinct CDR3 sequences, approximately 24% being singletons. These same records also appear under a second study, on T cells expressing NK-cell markers.

The sample taken for sequencing was CD4+ T cells sorted from blood. The chain links TRBV5-5 to TRBJ2-5, with 8 nucleotides matching TRBD2. The sequence came from a woman younger than 35 in good health. DNA of the CDR3: TGTGCCAGCAGACGCACCGGGACTAGCCAAGAGACCCAGTACTTC. This codes for CASRRTGTSQETQYF.